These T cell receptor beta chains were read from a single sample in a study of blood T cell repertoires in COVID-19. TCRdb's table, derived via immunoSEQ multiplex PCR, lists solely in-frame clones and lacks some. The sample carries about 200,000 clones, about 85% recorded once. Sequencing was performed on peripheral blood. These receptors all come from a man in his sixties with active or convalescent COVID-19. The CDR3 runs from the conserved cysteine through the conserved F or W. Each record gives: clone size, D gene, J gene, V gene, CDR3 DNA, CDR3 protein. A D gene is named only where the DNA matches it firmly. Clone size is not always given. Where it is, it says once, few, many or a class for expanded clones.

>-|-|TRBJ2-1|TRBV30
TGTGCCTGGAGTGTACTAGGGTCAGCCTCCTATGAGCAGTTCTTC
CAWSVLGSASYEQFF
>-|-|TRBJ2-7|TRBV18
TGTGCCAGCTCACGAGGTGGTGGAGGGCAGGCGCGCTCCTACGAGCAGTACTTC
CASSRGGGGQARSYEQYF
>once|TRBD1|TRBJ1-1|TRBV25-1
TGTGCCAGCAGTGATGCTGGACAGGGGAGGACTGAAGCTTTCTTT
CASSDAGQGRTEAFF
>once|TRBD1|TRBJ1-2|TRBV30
TGTGCCGGGCGACAGGGAATGGGTACCTATGGCTACACCTTC
CAGRQGMGTYGYTF
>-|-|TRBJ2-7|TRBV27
TGTGCCAGCAGTTTATTATCAGGAAGGAGGACCTACGAGCAGTACTTC
CASSLLSGRRTYEQYF
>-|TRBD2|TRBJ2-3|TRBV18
TGTGCCAGCTCACCACAGAGCGGGGGGGCAGATACGCAGTATTTT
CASSPQSGGADTQYF
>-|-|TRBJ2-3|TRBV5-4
TGTGCCAGCAGCTTCGGGGGCACAGATACGCAGTATTTT
CASSFGGTDTQYF
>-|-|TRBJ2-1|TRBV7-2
TGTGCCAGCAGCTTTGAGGCTAGTTCCAATGAGCAGTTCTTC
CASSFEASSNEQFF
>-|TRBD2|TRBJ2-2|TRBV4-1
TGCGCCAGCAGCCAAACCCGACTAGCGGGGGGGCGAGGCACCGGGGAGCTGTTTTTT
CASSQTRLAGGRGTGELFF
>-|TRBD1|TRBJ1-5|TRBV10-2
TGCGCCAGCAGTGACCTTGACAGGGGAGGCAATCAGCCCCAGCATTTT
CASSDLDRGGNQPQHF
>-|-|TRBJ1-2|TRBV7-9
TGTGCCAGCAGCTTGGTAGGGGTGCCGGATGGCTACACCTTC
CASSLVGVPDGYTF
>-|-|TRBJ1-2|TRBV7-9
TGTGCCAGCAGCCGACAGTCATCCCCCTATGGCTACACCTTC
CASSRQSSPYGYTF
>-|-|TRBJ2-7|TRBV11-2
TGTGCCAGCAGCCTCAGGGACTACGAGCAGTACTTC
CASSLRDYEQYF
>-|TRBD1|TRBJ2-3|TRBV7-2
TGTGCCAGCAGCTCCCGAAGTACAGGGGGTACTAAAACGCAGTATTTT
CASSSRSTGGTKTQYF
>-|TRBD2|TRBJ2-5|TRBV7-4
TGTGCCAGCAGCTTAGTACTAGCGGACAAACAAGAGACCCAGTACTTC
CASSLVLADKQETQYF
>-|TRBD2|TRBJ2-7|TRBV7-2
TGTGCCAGCAGCTTAGGGTGGACGGGGGGCTACGAGCAGTACTTC
CASSLGWTGGYEQYF
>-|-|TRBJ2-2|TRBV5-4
TGTGCCAGCAGCGGCGCCGGGACAACGAACACCGGGGAGCTGTTTTTT
CASSGAGTTNTGELFF
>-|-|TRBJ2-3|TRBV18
TGTGCCAGCTCATCCCTTTCCTCCGATACGCAGTATTTT
CASSSLSSDTQYF
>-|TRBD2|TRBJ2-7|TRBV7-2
TGTGCCAGCAGCTTAGACAGACGGGGGGGCGAGCAGTACTTC
CASSLDRRGGEQYF
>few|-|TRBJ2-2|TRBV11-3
TGTGCCAGCAGCTTAGGGCAGGGGTACACCGGGGAGCTGTTTTTT
CASSLGQGYTGELFF
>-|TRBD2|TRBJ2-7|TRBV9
TGTGCCAGCAGCGCCGGACTAGCGGGGGGCTACTCATACTACGAGCAGTACTTC
CASSAGLAGGYSYYEQYF
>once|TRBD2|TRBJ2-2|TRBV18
TGTGCCAGCTCACCATCCAGCGGGGGTCGGAACGGGGAGCTGTTTTTT
CASSPSSGGRNGELFF
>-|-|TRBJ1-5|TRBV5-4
TGTGCCAGCAGCTTGACAGGAGAACAGCCCCAGCATTTT
CASSLTGEQPQHF
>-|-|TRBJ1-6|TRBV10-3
TGTGCCATCAGTGATTCGGTCTATAATTCACCCCTCCACTTT
CAISDSVYNSPLHF
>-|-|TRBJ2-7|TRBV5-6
TGTGCCAGCAGCTTGAGACAGGTCCGGGACTTC
CASSLRQVRDF
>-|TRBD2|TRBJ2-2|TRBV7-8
TGTGCCAGCAGCGTTAGAGGCATGGGACTAGCGGGATACACCGGGGAGCTGTTTTTT
CASSVRGMGLAGYTGELFF
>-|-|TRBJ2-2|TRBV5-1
TGCGCCAGCAGCTTGGTCGCGAACACCGGGGAGCTGTTTTTT
CASSLVANTGELFF
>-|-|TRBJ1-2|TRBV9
TGTGCCAGCAGCGTAGGCCTACAGGGAACCTATGGCTACACCTTC
CASSVGLQGTYGYTF
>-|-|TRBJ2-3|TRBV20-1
TGCAGTGCTAGTCCTACTCCTACAGATACGCAGTATTTT
CSASPTPTDTQYF
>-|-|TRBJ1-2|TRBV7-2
TGTGCCAGCAGCTTTCAGGGTTACTATGGCTACACCTTC
CASSFQGYYGYTF
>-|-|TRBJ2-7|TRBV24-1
TGTGCCACCAGTGATTTGCAAAGGCGGTCAACAGGCTCTCCCCGAACCTACGAGCAGTACTTC
CATSDLQRRSTGSPRTYEQYF
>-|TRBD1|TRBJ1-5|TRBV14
TGTGCCAGCAGCCAAGGGACAGGGCCGCATTTT
CASSQGTGPHF
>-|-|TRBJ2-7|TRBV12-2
TGTGCAAGTCGCAAGGATCTACCGGGACAGGAGATCTCCTACGAGCAGTACTTC
CASRKDLPGQEISYEQYF
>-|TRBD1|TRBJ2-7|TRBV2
TGTGCCAGCAGAGCGCTTATTGGGACAGGGGGCCACGAGCAGTACTTC
CASRALIGTGGHEQYF
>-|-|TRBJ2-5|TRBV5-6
TGTGCCAGCAGCTTCAATCAGGGATCCCAAGAGACCCAGTACTTC
CASSFNQGSQETQYF
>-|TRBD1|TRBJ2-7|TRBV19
TGTGCCAGTAGCCCGGACAGGGATTCCTACGAGCAGTACTTC
CASSPDRDSYEQYF
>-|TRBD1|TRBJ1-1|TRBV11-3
TGTGCCAGCAGCCGGACAGGGAGGACTGAAGCTTTCTTT
CASSRTGRTEAFF
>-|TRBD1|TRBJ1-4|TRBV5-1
TGCGCCAGCAGCTTGTATGGGACAGGGAACGAAAAACTGTTTTTT
CASSLYGTGNEKLFF
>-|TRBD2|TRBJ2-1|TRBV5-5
TGTGCCAGCAGCTTTTCCCGACTAGCGGGGGGGCGGGACTACAATGAGCAGTTCTTC
CASSFSRLAGGRDYNEQFF
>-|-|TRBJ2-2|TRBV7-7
TGTGCCAGCAGCCGACAGACCACCGGGGAGCTGTTTTTT
CASSRQTTGELFF
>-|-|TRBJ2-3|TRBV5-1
TGCGCCAGCAGCTTGCGGGTGTCTAGCGCCACTAGCACAGATACGCAGTATTTT
CASSLRVSSATSTDTQYF
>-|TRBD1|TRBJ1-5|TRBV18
TGTGCCAGCTCACCAGGACAGGGGCAGAGGGATCAGCCCCAGCATTTT
CASSPGQGQRDQPQHF
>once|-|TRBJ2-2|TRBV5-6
TGTGCCAGCAGCTTCTGGGAGCTGTTTTTT
CASSFWELFF
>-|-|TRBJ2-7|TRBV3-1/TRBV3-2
TGTGCCAGCAGCCAATCAATGTCCGGGGAGCAGTACTTC
CASSQSMSGEQYF
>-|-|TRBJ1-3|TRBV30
TGTGCCTGGAGGAGAAGCTCTGGAAACACCATATATTTT
CAWRRSSGNTIYF
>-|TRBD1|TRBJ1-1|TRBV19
TGTGCCAGTAGTAACTACTACAGGGGGAGCAAGAACACTGAAGCTTTCTTT
CASSNYYRGSKNTEAFF
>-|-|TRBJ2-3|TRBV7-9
TGTGCCAGCAGCTTGTCTGCAGATACGCAGTATTTT
CASSLSADTQYF
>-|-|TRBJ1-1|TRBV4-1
TGCGCCAGCAGCCCTACCAACAGGGTCAGGAACACTGAAGCTTTCTTT
CASSPTNRVRNTEAFF
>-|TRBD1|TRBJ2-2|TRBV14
TGTGCCAGCAGCCAACAGGGGGTCGGCGTCGCCGGGGAGCTGTTTTTT
CASSQQGVGVAGELFF
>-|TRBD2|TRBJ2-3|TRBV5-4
TGTGCCAGCAGCTCCGAAGGACTAGCAGATACGCAGTATTTT
CASSSEGLADTQYF
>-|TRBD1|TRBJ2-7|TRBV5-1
TGCGCCAGCAGCTGGAATCCGACAGGGGACGAGCAGTACTTC
CASSWNPTGDEQYF
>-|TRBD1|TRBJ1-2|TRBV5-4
TGTGCCAGCAGTTCAGGGGGCGCTTTCTATGGCTACACCTTC
CASSSGGAFYGYTF
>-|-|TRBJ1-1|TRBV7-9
TGTGCCAGCAGCTTAGGCAGGGGTTACGCCACTGAAGCTTTCTTT
CASSLGRGYATEAFF
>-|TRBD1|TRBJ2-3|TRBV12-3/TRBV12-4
TGTGCCAGCAGTACACAGGGGATAGATACGCAGTATTTT
CASSTQGIDTQYF
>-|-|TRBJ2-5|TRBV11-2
TGTGCCAGCAGCTTAGAGAATGAGCAAGAGACCCAGTACTTC
CASSLENEQETQYF